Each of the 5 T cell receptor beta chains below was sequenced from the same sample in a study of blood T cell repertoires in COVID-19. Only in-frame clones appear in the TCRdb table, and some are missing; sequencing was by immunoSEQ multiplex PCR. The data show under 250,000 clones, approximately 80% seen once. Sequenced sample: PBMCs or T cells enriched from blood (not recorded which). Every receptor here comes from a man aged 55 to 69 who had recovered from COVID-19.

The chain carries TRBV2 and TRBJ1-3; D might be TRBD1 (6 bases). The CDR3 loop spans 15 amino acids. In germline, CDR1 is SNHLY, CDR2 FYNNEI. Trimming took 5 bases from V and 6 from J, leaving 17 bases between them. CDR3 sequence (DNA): TGTGCCAGCAGTCAGAATCAGGGGCGCTTAAACACCATATATTTT. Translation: CASSQNQGRLNTIYF. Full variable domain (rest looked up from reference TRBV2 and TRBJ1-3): EPEVTQTPSHQVTQMGQEVILRCVPISNHLYFYWYRQILGQKVEFLVSFYNNEISEKSEIFDDQFSVERPDGSNFTLKIRSTKLEDSAMYFCASSQNQGRLNTIYFGEGSWLTVV.

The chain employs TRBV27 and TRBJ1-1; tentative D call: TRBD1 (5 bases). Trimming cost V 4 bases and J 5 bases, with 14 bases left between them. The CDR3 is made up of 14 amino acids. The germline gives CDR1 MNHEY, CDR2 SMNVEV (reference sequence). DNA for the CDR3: TGTGCCAGCAGTTCAAGGGCCAGGGATACTGAAGCTTTCTTT. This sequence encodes CASSSRARDTEAFF.

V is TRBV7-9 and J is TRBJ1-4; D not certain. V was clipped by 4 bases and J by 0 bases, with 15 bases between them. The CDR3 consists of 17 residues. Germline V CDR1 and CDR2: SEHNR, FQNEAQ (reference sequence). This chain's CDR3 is CASSSGQMGATNEKLFF. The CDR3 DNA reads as TGTGCCAGCAGCTCGGGCCAAATGGGAGCAACTAATGAAAAACTGTTTTTT.

The chain's CDR3 is CASSLDRPTQKVGELFF. The DNA of the CDR3 is TGCGCCAGCAGCTTGGACAGGCCTACTCAAAAGGTCGGGGAGCTGTTTTTT. V gene TRBV5-1 combines with J gene TRBJ2-2; possibly TRBD1 for D (5 bases). V shed 0 bases and J shed 7 bases, with 19 bases lying between them. The CDR3 loop spans 17 amino acids. From germline, CDR1 is SGHRS and CDR2 YFSETQ.

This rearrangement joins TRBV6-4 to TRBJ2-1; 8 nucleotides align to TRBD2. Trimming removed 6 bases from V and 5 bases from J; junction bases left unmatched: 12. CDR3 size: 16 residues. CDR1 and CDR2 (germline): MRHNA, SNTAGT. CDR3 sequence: CASSARGSGVNNEQFF. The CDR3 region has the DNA TGTGCCAGCAGCGCCCGAGGTAGCGGGGTAAACAATGAGCAGTTCTTC.